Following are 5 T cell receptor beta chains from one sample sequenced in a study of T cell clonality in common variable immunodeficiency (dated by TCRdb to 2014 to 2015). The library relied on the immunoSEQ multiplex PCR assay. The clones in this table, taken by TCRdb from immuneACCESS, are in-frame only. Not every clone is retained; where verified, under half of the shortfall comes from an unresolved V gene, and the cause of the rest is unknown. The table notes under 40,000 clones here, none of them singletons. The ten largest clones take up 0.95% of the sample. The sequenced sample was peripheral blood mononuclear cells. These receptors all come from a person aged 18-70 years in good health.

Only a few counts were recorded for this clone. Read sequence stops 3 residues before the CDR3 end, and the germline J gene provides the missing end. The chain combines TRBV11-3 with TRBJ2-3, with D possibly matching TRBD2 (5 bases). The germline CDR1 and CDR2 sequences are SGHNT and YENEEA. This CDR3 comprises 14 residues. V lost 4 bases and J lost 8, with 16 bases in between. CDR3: CASSSAGEAGTQYF. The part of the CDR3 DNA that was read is TGTGCCAGCAGCTCCGCCGGAGAGGCGGGTACG. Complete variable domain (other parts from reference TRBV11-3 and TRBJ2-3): EAGVVQSPRYKIIEKKQPVAFWCNPISGHNTLYWYLQNLGQGPELLIRYENEEAVDDSQLPKDRFSAERLKGVDSTLKIQPAELGDSAVYLCASSSAGEAGTQYFGPGTRLTVL.

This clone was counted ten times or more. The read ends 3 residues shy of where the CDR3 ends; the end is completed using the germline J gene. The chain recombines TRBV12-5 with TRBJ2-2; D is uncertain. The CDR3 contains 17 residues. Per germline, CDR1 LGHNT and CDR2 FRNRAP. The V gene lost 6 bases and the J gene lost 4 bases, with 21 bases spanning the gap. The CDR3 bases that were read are TGTGCTAGTGGGTGCTTTTTTAGGGCGCAGGTCACCGGGGAG. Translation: CASGCFFRAQVTGE. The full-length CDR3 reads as CASGCFFRAQVTGELFF.

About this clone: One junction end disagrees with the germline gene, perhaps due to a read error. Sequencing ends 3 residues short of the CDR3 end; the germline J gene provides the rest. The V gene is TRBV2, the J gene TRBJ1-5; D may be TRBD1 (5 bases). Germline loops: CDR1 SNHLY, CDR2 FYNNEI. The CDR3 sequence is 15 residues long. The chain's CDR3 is CASTEGAGSNQPQHF. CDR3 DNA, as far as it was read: TGTGCCAGCACTGAAGGTGCAGGGAGCAATCAGCCC. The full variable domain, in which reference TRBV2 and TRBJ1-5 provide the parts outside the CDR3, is EPEVTQTPSHQVTQMGQEVILRCVPISNHLYFYWYRQILGQKVEFLVSFYNNEISEKSEIFDDQFSVERPDGSNFTLKIRSTKLEDSAMYFCASTEGAGSNQPQHFGDGTRLSIL.

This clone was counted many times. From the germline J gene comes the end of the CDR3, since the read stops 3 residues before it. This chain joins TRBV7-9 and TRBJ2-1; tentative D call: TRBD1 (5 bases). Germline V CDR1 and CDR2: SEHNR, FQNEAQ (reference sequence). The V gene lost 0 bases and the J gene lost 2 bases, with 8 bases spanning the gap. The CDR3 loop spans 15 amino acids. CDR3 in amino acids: CASSLAQGAYNEQFF. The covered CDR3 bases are TGTGCCAGCAGCTTAGCGCAGGGCGCCTACAATGAG.

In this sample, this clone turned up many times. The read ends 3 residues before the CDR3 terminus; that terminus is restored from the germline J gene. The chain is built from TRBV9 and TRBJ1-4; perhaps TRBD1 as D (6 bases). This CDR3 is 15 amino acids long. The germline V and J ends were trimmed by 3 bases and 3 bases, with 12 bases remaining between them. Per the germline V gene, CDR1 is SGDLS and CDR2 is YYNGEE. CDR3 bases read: TGTGCCAGCAGCGCTAGGGGGGGGCCTAATGAAAAA. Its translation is CASSARGGPNEK. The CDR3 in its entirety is CASSARGGPNEKLFF.